The 21 T cell receptor beta chains below all came from one sample that was sequenced in a study of T cell responses to AZD1222 COVID-19 vaccine. The data were produced by immunoSEQ multiplex PCR, yet TCRdb's version contains in-frame clones alone and is incomplete. The sample has approximately 80,000 clones; around 93% are singletons. This specimen consisted of peripheral blood, obtained 28 days after the second AZD1222 dose. Receptors were obtained from an adult who received the AZD1222 COVID-19 vaccine.

This chain links TRBV27 with TRBJ2-3; 10 bases line up with TRBD2. V lost 1 base and J lost 2; bases outside the gene matches: 3. This CDR3 spans 16 amino acids. Germline V gene lookup returns CDR1 MNHEY and CDR2 SMNVEV (reference sequence). The CDR3 coding sequence is TGTGCCAGCAGTTTATTAGCGGGAGGCGTCACAGATACGCAGTATTTT. Protein sequence: CASSLLAGGVTDTQYF.

This clone came up once. The genes are TRBV2 and TRBJ2-7; 11 bases match TRBD1. The CDR3 runs 13 residues. Germline assignment: CDR1 SNHLY and CDR2 FYNNEI. J lost 4 bases, V lost 8 bases, and 4 bases had no gene match. CDR3 nucleotide sequence: TGTGCCAGCGCCGGGACAGGGGGTTACGAGCAGTACTTC. Translation gives CASAGTGGYEQYF. Full variable domain (outside the CDR3, taken from reference TRBV2 and TRBJ2-7): EPEVTQTPSHQVTQMGQEVILRCVPISNHLYFYWYRQILGQKVEFLVSFYNNEISEKSEIFDDQFSVERPDGSNFTLKIRSTKLEDSAMYFCASAGTGGYEQYFGPGTRLTVT.

This chain links TRBV28 with TRBJ2-7, with 8 bases identical to TRBD1. The CDR3 has 13 residues. Looked up from germline, CDR1 is MDHEN and CDR2 is SYDVKM. Trimming removed 2 bases from V and 5 bases from J; junction bases left unmatched: 2. The CDR3 region has the DNA TGTGCCAGCAGTTTAGACAGGGGCGACGAGCAGTACTTC. Protein sequence: CASSLDRGDEQYF.

V is TRBV19 and J is TRBJ2-7; no clear D gene. Trimming shortened V by 3 bases and J by 2 bases, and 8 bases separated the two germline ends. The CDR3 has 13 amino acids. Germline V CDR1 and CDR2: LNHDA, SQIVND (reference sequence). The CDR3 loop reads CASSISPAYEQYF. DNA for the CDR3: TGTGCCAGTAGTATTTCTCCCGCCTACGAGCAGTACTTC. The entire variable domain, with the rest obtained from reference TRBV19 and TRBJ2-7, is as follows: DGGITQSPKYLFRKEGQNVTLSCEQNLNHDAMYWYRQDPGQGLRLIYYSQIVNDFQKGDIAEGYSVSREKKESFPLTVTSAQKNPTAFYLCASSISPAYEQYFGPGTRLTVT.

The genes are TRBV28 and TRBJ1-5, with D tentatively TRBD1 (5 bases). This CDR3 region has 18 residues. With 6 bases removed from V and 2 bases from J, the gap between germline ends came to 23 bases. CDR1 is MDHEN, CDR2 SYDVKM, per germline. The DNA of the CDR3 is TGTGCCAGCAGGCCTAGGTTGGAGGGGTGGGTGCGCAATCAGCCCCAGCATTTT. This encodes CASRPRLEGWVRNQPQHF.

The V call is TRBV9, the J call TRBJ2-7, with 12 bases that match TRBD1. Germline V lookup: CDR1 SGDLS, CDR2 YYNGEE. The V segment lost 3 bases and the J segment 5 bases; nucleotides outside the gene matches: 9. The CDR3 consists of 16 residues. The CDR3 loop reads CASSDNPGQGAHEQYF. DNA of the CDR3: TGTGCCAGCAGCGACAATCCGGGACAGGGGGCCCACGAGCAGTACTTC.

The rearrangement joins TRBV30 to TRBJ1-5; weak D call: TRBD1 (6 bases). The germline V gene has CDR1 GTSNPN and CDR2 SVGIG (reference sequence). V was pared by 0 bases and J by 6 bases, with 9 bases between. The CDR3 consists of 13 residues. The CDR3 sequence is CAWSVGAGQPQHF. CDR3 DNA: TGTGCCTGGAGTGTGGGGGCGGGTCAGCCCCAGCATTTT.

J is TRBJ1-1 and V is TRBV2, with 9 bases that match TRBD1. Germline CDR1 reads SNHLY; CDR2 reads FYNNEI. With 9 bases clipped from V and 5 bases from J, the junction kept 7 bases outside the gene matches. CDR3 length: 13 residues. CDR3 coding DNA: TGTGCCAGGGGACAGGGATCGGGTACTGAAGCTTTCTTT. Translated: CARGQGSGTEAFF.

The chain links TRBV4-3 to TRBJ2-3; D may be TRBD1 or TRBD2 (5 bases each). The CDR3 loop spans 18 amino acids. Germline V gene sequence: CDR1 LGHNA, CDR2 YSLEER. Trimming removed 4 bases at V and 4 bases at J, with 24 bases between. CDR3 in DNA: TGCGCCAGCAGCCCTAGCTCGGGGCCAAGGAACCGGGCAGATACGCAGTATTTT. It is translated as CASSPSSGPRNRADTQYF.

The V and J genes are TRBV5-1 and TRBJ2-1, with D possibly TRBD2 on 5 matching bases. The CDR3 runs to 16 residues. The germline V and J ends were trimmed by 5 bases and 9 bases, with 24 bases remaining between them. The germline gives CDR1 SGHRS, CDR2 YFSETQ. In DNA form, the CDR3 reads TGCGCCAGCAGACCGTGGTCAGCTAAAGTTGAGGGTGAGCAGTTCTTC. Protein: CASRPWSAKVEGEQFF.

The gene calls are TRBV11-2 and TRBJ2-7, with TRBD2 matching 11 bases. The CDR3 consists of 15 residues. J gave up 5 bases and V 5 bases, and 8 bases lay outside the gene matches. Germline CDR1 is SGHAT and CDR2 is FQNNGV. The CDR3 nucleotides read TGTGCCAGCAGCCCTATAGCGGGAGGGCCTGACGAGCAGTACTTC. Protein sequence: CASSPIAGGPDEQYF.

A few counts support this clone. V usage is TRBV10-1 and J usage is TRBJ2-2; TRBD2 is a possible D gene (5 bases). Trimming took off 5 bases at V and 4 bases at J, with 8 bases between the two ends. The CDR3 extends over 13 amino acids. Per germline, CDR1 WNHNN and CDR2 SYGVQD (reference sequence). The DNA of the CDR3 is TGCGCCAGCAGTAGCGGAATCACCGGGGAGCTGTTTTTT. Amino acid sequence: CASSSGITGELFF.

The rearrangement links TRBV4-2 to TRBJ1-6, with D unclear. V gave up 1 base and J gave up 7 bases, with 5 bases separating them. CDR3 length: 13 amino acids. Per the germline V gene, CDR1 is LGHNA and CDR2 is YNFKEQ. The CDR3 loop reads CASSQARNSPLHF. DNA of the CDR3: TGTGCCAGCAGCCAAGCCCGAAATTCACCCCTCCACTTT.

Here the CDR3 reads CASSLTPGQGVQPQHF. CDR3 sequence (DNA): TGTGCCAGCAGTTTAACCCCGGGACAGGGTGTTCAGCCCCAGCATTTT. The V and J genes are TRBV28 and TRBJ1-5; 9 bases are a match to TRBD1. Trimming took 2 bases from V and 6 from J; bases not matched to a gene: 8. CDR1 MDHEN and CDR2 SYDVKM come from the germline V gene. The CDR3 runs to 16 residues. Complete variable domain (other parts from reference TRBV28 and TRBJ1-5): DVKVTQSSRYLVKRTGEKVFLECVQDMDHENMFWYRQDPGLGLRLIYFSYDVKMKEKGDIPEGYSVSREKKERFSLILESASTNQTSMYLCASSLTPGQGVQPQHFGDGTRLSIL.

The V gene is TRBV27, the J gene TRBJ2-1; 9 bases align to TRBD2. J gave up 0 bases and V 5 bases, and 11 bases lay outside the gene matches. Germline CDR1 reads MNHEY; CDR2 reads SMNVEV (reference sequence). The CDR3 runs 18 residues. DNA of the CDR3: TGTGCCAGCAGTCTCAGGGGTCTAGCGGGACTCTCCTACAATGAGCAGTTCTTC. Amino acids: CASSLRGLAGLSYNEQFF.

The V gene is TRBV4-1, the J gene TRBJ2-4; TRBD2 matches at 9 bases. This CDR3 spans 18 amino acids. V trimming: 1 base; J trimming: 8 bases; junction bases outside the gene matches: 15. In germline, CDR1 is MGHRA, CDR2 YSYEKL. CDR3 bases: TGCGCCAGCAGCCAAGGCCGGCGGGCTAGCGGGACGAGGGACATTCAGTACTTC. Translation gives CASSQGRRASGTRDIQYF.

This sequence joins TRBV9 and TRBJ2-5; 9 positions match TRBD2. The CDR3 contains 16 residues. Germline V gene data show CDR1 as SGDLS and CDR2 as YYNGEE. Trimming removed 0 bases from V and 1 base from J; junction bases left unmatched: 4. CDR3 region: CASSVGIAGVQETQYF. CDR3 bases: TGTGCCAGCAGCGTAGGGATAGCGGGAGTCCAAGAGACCCAGTACTTC. Full variable domain (remainder filled in from reference TRBV9 and TRBJ2-5): DSGVTQTPKHLITATGQRVTLRCSPRSGDLSVYWYQQSLDQGLQFLIQYYNGEERAKGNILERFSAQQFPDLHSELNLSSLELGDSALYFCASSVGIAGVQETQYFGPGTRLLVL.

The gene calls are TRBV9 and TRBJ2-3; D is ambiguous. Germline CDR1 reads SGDLS; CDR2 reads YYNGEE. This CDR3 has 15 amino acids. The V end lost 2 bases, the J end lost 2 bases, and 12 bases lay between the germline ends. This chain's CDR3 is CASSVGRVITDTQYF. CDR3 coding DNA: TGTGCCAGCAGCGTGGGTAGGGTGATCACAGATACGCAGTATTTT.

The chain carries TRBV2 and TRBJ1-5, with 10 bases aligning to TRBD1. Germline-derived CDR1 and CDR2 are SNHLY and FYNNEI. The CDR3 is 17 residues long. V trimming: 5 bases; J trimming: 2 bases; junction bases outside the gene matches: 9. CDR3 bases: TGTGCCAGCAGTCCGGACAGGGGGAGGTCGGGCAATCAGCCCCAGCATTTT. As protein: CASSPDRGRSGNQPQHF.

V is TRBV24-1 and J is TRBJ2-1; D uncertain. The CDR3 consists of 13 residues. V lost 7 bases to trimming and J lost 0 bases, with 6 bases between them. Germline V lookup: CDR1 KGHDR, CDR2 SFDVKD. CDR3 DNA sequence: TGTGCCACCAGCTGGGGCTCCTACAATGAGCAGTTCTTC. Amino acid sequence: CATSWGSYNEQFF.

The chain combines TRBV28 with TRBJ2-7; D is unclear. Germline V CDR1 and CDR2: MDHEN, SYDVKM. This CDR3 has 12 amino acids. V lost 1 base and J lost 1, with 2 bases in between. CDR3 sequence: CASSLSSYEQYF. CDR3 DNA: TGTGCCAGCAGTTTATCTTCCTACGAGCAGTACTTC.